The clone carrying this TCR beta chain has a handful of counts. Its matching antigen is unknown. The data belong to a study of regulatory T cells in long-lasting Graves disease. Study-wide results and limits: TCR diversity was lower in persistent Graves' patients (versus newly diagnosed ones). Under persistent disease, TRBV28, TRBJ1-2 and TRBJ2-5 were used preferentially.

The CDR3 totals 15 residues. The V gene lost 5 bases and the J gene lost 6 bases, with 19 bases spanning the gap. Germline CDR1 reads MNHNS; CDR2 reads SASEGT. Assembly of TCR beta libraries relied on iRepertoire HTBI primers together with Arm-PCR of CDR3 regions. MiXCR was run by TCRdb on the multiplex PCR reads, yielding one entry per CDR3 protein. The sample shows more than 300,000 distinct CDR3 sequences, around 23% of them seen only once. The time point: persistent/refractory GD, antithyroid drugs over 5 years with positive TRAb. With RNA extracted from PBMCs as input, the TCR library was made. The patients included were those that came from an endocrinology department in Xi'an, China.

The sequence was collected from a woman between 35 and 50 years old with Graves disease. The sample was peripheral blood mononuclear cells (PBMCs), taken when the disease was refractory, from a patient treated with antithyroid drugs. J is TRBJ1-1 and V is TRBV6-1; perhaps TRBD1 as D (6 bases). This CDR3 is CASSPGARHISEAFF. The CDR3 DNA reads as TGTGCCAGCAGTCCAGGGGCCCGCCATATCTCTGAAGCTTTCTTT.